A selection of T cell receptor beta chains follows, all from one sample in a study of blood T cells in healthy people across ages. In TCRdb, the 5' RACE reads were re-called with MiXCR into one record per CDR3 protein. The table shows about 540,000 distinct CDR3 sequences, with approximately 25% occurring only once. Another study also made use of these data, one on T cells of mothers and their children.

Sequenced sample: blood. Receptors originate from a boy under 18 in good health. The CDR3 runs from the conserved cysteine through the conserved F or W. The D gene is left open where the match is weak. Where a row states a size, it is once, few, many or the class of an expanded clone; other rows omit it.

- | TRBJ1-1 | - | TRBV4-2 | CASSQGPANTEAFF | TGTGCCAGCAGCCAAGGTCCAGCAAACACTGAAGCTTTCTTT
- | TRBJ2-5 | - | TRBV2 | CASSAQQGRETQYF | TGTGCCAGCAGTGCCCAACAGGGAAGGGAGACCCAGTACTTC
TRBD2 | TRBJ2-2 | - | TRBV7-2 | CASSQASGGGTGELFF | TGTGCCAGCAGTCAAGCTAGCGGGGGTGGGACCGGGGAGCTGTTTTTT
- | TRBJ2-3 | few | TRBV13 | CASSLGLKKDTQYF | TGTGCCAGCAGCTTAGGCCTCAAGAAAGATACGCAGTATTTT
- | TRBJ2-5 | - | TRBV7-2 | CASSLRRPEETQYF | TGTGCCAGCAGCTTGCGGCGGCCAGAAGAGACCCAGTACTTC
- | TRBJ2-7 | few | TRBV20-1 | CSASSSGATLEQYF | TGCAGTGCTAGTTCCTCCGGAGCCACGTTAGAGCAGTACTTC
- | TRBJ2-7 | once | TRBV5-6 | CASSLRFLAYEQYF | TGTGCCAGCAGCTTACGGTTCCTTGCCTACGAGCAGTACTTC
- | TRBJ1-2 | few | TRBV21-1 | CASSVPCYGYTF | TGTGCCAGCAGCGTCCCCTGCTATGGCTACACCTTC
- | TRBJ2-7 | - | TRBV20-1 | CSARVVYEQYF | TGCAGTGCTAGAGTTGTATACGAGCAGTACTTC
- | TRBJ1-5 | - | TRBV15 | CATSRGQILEGGEHQPRHF | TGTGCCACCAGCAGAGGACAAATTTTAGAGGGCGGGGAGCATCAGCCCCGGCATTTT
- | TRBJ2-2 | - | TRBV29-1 | CSVGDSNAGELFF | TGCAGCGTTGGAGATTCGAACGCCGGGGAGCTGTTTTTT
TRBD1 | TRBJ2-3 | few | TRBV7-3 | CASSPSGQGSTDTQYF | TGTGCCAGCAGCCCCAGTGGACAGGGGAGCACAGATACGCAGTATTTT
- | TRBJ2-7 | few | TRBV6-6 | CAATDKVTGEQYF | TGTGCCGCAACGGACAAGGTGACTGGCGAGCAGTACTTC
- | TRBJ1-4 | few | TRBV12-3/TRBV12-4 | CASSRDANEKLFF | TGTGCCAGCAGCAGGGACGCTAATGAAAAACTGTTTTTT
- | TRBJ2-7 | - | TRBV12-3/TRBV12-4 | CASSRSSGTASYEQYF | TGTGCCAGCAGTAGGTCTTCCGGGACGGCTTCCTACGAGCAGTACTTC
TRBD2 | TRBJ2-1 | - | TRBV7-3 | CASSLAGEPEQFF | TGTGCCAGCAGCTTAGCGGGAGAACCTGAGCAGTTCTTC
- | TRBJ2-3 | - | TRBV25-1 | CASSDMLRGTDTQYF | TGTGCCAGCAGTGATATGTTGAGGGGCACAGATACGCAGTATTTT
- | TRBJ2-3 | - | TRBV5-6 | CASRPIRHRDRSDTQYF | TGTGCCAGCAGACCGATTCGGCACAGGGATCGCTCCGATACGCAGTATTTT
TRBD1 | TRBJ2-2 | - | TRBV24-1 | CATGRTGGFSGELFF | TGTGCCACCGGAAGGACAGGGGGATTCAGCGGGGAGCTGTTTTTT
TRBD1 | TRBJ2-2 | few | TRBV29-1 | CSVTGTGRAGELFF | TGCAGCGTCACCGGGACAGGGAGGGCCGGGGAGCTGTTTTTT
- | TRBJ1-1 | few | TRBV4-3 | CASSQDPPGNTEAFF | TGCGCCAGCAGCCAAGATCCCCCGGGAAACACTGAAGCTTTCTTT
- | TRBJ2-1 | - | TRBV28 | CASSLEWGEQFF | TGTGCCAGCAGTTTAGAGTGGGGAGAGCAGTTCTTC
TRBD1 | TRBJ2-5 | many | TRBV3-1 | CASSQVQGTGETQYF | TGTGCCAGCAGCCAAGTACAGGGGACGGGAGAGACCCAGTACTTC
- | TRBJ1-1 | few | TRBV5-6 | CASSLESYLNTEAFF | TGTGCCAGCAGCTTGGAAAGTTACCTGAACACTGAAGCTTTCTTT
- | TRBJ2-6 | - | TRBV19 | CASRLGSSGANVLTF | TGTGCCAGTAGGTTGGGTTCCTCTGGGGCCAACGTCCTGACTTTC
- | TRBJ2-3 | - | TRBV20-1 | CSSGLSTDTQYF | TGCAGTTCGGGACTCAGCACAGATACGCAGTATTTT
TRBD2 | TRBJ2-3 | - | TRBV20-1 | CSASPGTTALDTQYF | TGCAGTGCTAGCCCTGGGACTACAGCATTGGATACGCAGTATTTT
- | TRBJ1-1 | - | TRBV24-1 | CATSGAQGQNTEAFF | TGTGCCACCAGTGGCGCTCAGGGGCAGAACACTGAAGCTTTCTTT
TRBD2 | TRBJ2-3 | - | TRBV3-1 | CASSQVYTSGSRDTQYF | TGTGCCAGCAGCCAAGTGTATACTAGCGGGAGCCGGGATACGCAGTATTTT
TRBD1 | TRBJ2-7 | few | TRBV5-1 | CASSLGPGQGAYEQYF | TGCGCCAGCAGCTTGGGACCGGGACAGGGGGCCTACGAGCAGTACTTC
- | TRBJ2-7 | - | TRBV6-6 | CASRQDSYEQYF | TGTGCCAGCAGACAGGACAGCTACGAGCAGTACTTC
- | TRBJ2-4 | few | TRBV5-5 | CASSLVLVAKNIQYF | TGTGCCAGCAGCTTGGTTCTAGTAGCCAAAAACATTCAGTACTTC
- | TRBJ2-1 | few | TRBV29-1 | CSAYRADEQFF | TGCAGCGCGTACAGGGCTGATGAGCAGTTCTTC
TRBD1 | TRBJ1-4 | - | TRBV12-3/TRBV12-4 | CASSSDRGTNEKLFF | TGTGCCAGCAGTTCAGACAGGGGGACTAATGAAAAACTGTTTTTT
TRBD1 | TRBJ1-4 | - | TRBV28 | CASSLQGATNEKLFF | TGTGCCAGCAGTTTACAGGGGGCAACTAATGAAAAACTGTTTTTT
- | TRBJ2-3 | few | TRBV6-2/TRBV6-3 | CASSYAGSPTQYF | TGTGCCAGCAGTTATGCGGGTTCACCGACGCAGTATTTT
- | TRBJ1-2 | - | TRBV28 | CASSPQGPANYGYTF | TGTGCCAGCAGTCCCCAGGGCCCAGCTAACTATGGCTACACCTTC
TRBD1 | TRBJ2-7 | few | TRBV11-2 | CASSLVLGQGAYEQYF | TGTGCCAGCAGCTTAGTTTTGGGACAGGGGGCCTACGAGCAGTACTTC
- | TRBJ2-7 | many | TRBV12-3/TRBV12-4 | CASSPNYEQYF | TGTGCCAGCAGTCCTAATTACGAGCAGTACTTC
- | TRBJ2-1 | few | TRBV7-2 | CASSIYPPGPNNEQFF | TGTGCCAGCAGCATCTACCCCCCGGGGCCCAACAATGAGCAGTTCTTC
TRBD2 | TRBJ2-3 | - | TRBV2 | CASSEASGRDTQYF | TGTGCCAGCAGTGAGGCTAGCGGGAGAGATACGCAGTATTTT
- | TRBJ1-3 | few | TRBV11-1 | CASSSGTGNTIYF | TGTGCCAGCAGCTCCGGAACTGGAAACACCATATATTTT
TRBD1 | TRBJ2-2 | many | TRBV12-3/TRBV12-4 | CASSLGTGDTGELFF | TGTGCCAGCAGCCTCGGGACAGGGGACACCGGGGAGCTGTTTTTT
TRBD2 | TRBJ2-1 | - | TRBV7-2 | CASSLTGRDNEQFF | TGTGCCAGCAGCTTAACGGGGAGGGACAATGAGCAGTTCTTC
- | TRBJ2-2 | few | TRBV7-3 | CASSSSTTGELFF | TGTGCCAGCAGCTCGAGCACGACCGGGGAGCTGTTTTTT
TRBD2 | TRBJ2-7 | few | TRBV7-2 | CASSLYYGGGAYEQYF | TGTGCCAGCAGCTTATATTACGGCGGGGGGGCCTACGAGCAGTACTTC
TRBD2 | TRBJ2-7 | few | TRBV24-1 | CATSDPRKAGGPYEQYF | TGTGCCACCAGTGATCCCCGAAAGGCGGGAGGGCCGTACGAGCAGTACTTC
TRBD1 | TRBJ1-4 | few | TRBV29-1 | CSGKTGGDEKLFF | TGCAGCGGAAAGACAGGGGGTGATGAAAAACTGTTTTTT
- | TRBJ1-1 | few | TRBV29-1 | CSVAGLNTEAFF | TGCAGCGTTGCGGGTCTAAACACTGAAGCTTTCTTT
- | TRBJ2-3 | few | TRBV7-3 | CASSLLPENTDTQYF | TGTGCCAGCAGCTTACTACCAGAGAACACAGATACGCAGTATTTT
TRBD1 | TRBJ1-2 | few | TRBV28 | CASSFGTGDYGYTF | TGTGCCAGCAGTTTCGGCACAGGGGACTATGGCTACACCTTC
TRBD1 | TRBJ2-7 | once | TRBV27 | CASRATGGPGEQYF | TGTGCCAGCAGAGCGACAGGGGGTCCGGGGGAGCAGTACTTC
TRBD2 | TRBJ2-5 | few | TRBV11-2 | CASSPTSDQETQYF | TGTGCCAGCAGTCCGACTAGCGATCAAGAGACCCAGTACTTC
TRBD2 | TRBJ2-1 | - | TRBV4-3 | CASSQDPPAGVFNEQFF | TGCGCCAGCAGCCAAGATCCCCCAGCGGGAGTTTTTAATGAGCAGTTCTTC